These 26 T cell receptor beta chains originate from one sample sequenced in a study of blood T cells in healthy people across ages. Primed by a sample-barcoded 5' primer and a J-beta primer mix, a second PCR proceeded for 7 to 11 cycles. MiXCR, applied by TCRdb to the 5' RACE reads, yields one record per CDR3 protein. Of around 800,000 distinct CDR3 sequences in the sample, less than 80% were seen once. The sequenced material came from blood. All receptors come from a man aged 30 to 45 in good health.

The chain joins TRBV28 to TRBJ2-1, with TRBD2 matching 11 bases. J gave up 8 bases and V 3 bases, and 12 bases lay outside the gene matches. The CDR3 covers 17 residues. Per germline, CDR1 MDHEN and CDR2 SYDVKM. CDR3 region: CASSFEVAGGHKDEQFF. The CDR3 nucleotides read TGTGCCAGCAGTTTCGAGGTAGCGGGGGGGCACAAGGATGAGCAGTTCTTC.

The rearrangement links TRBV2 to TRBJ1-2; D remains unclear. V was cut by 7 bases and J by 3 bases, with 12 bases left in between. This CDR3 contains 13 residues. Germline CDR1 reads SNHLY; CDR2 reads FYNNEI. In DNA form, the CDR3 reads TGTGCCAGCACCCACGGACCACACTATGGCTACACCTTC. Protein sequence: CASTHGPHYGYTF.

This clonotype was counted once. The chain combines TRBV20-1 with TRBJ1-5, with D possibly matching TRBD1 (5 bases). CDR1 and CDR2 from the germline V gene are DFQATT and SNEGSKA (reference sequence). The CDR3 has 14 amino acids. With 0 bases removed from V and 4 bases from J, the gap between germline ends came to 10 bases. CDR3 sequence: CSAREPWGNQPQHF. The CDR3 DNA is TGCAGTGCTAGAGAGCCTTGGGGGAATCAGCCCCAGCATTTT.

CDR3 sequence reads: CASSYTRDRAHEQYF. The CDR3 DNA follows: TGTGCCAGCAGTTACACCCGGGACAGGGCACACGAGCAGTACTTC. This sequence joins TRBV6-5 and TRBJ2-4; 9 bases line up with TRBD1. With the DNA end fitting TRBJ2-7 better, the J assignment may be wrong. This CDR3 comprises 15 residues. In germline, CDR1 is MNHEY, CDR2 SVGAGI.

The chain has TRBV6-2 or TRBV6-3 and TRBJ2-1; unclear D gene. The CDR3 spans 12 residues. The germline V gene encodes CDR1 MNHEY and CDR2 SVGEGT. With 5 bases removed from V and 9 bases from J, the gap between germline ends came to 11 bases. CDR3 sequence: CASSEWRFEQFF. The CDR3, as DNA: TGTGCCAGCAGTGAATGGCGGTTTGAGCAGTTCTTC.

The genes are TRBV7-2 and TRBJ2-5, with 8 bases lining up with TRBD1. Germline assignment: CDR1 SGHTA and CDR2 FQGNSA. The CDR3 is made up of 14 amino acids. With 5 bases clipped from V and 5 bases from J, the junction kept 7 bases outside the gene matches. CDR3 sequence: CASSAQTGAETQYF. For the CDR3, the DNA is TGTGCCAGCAGCGCACAGACAGGGGCGGAGACCCAGTACTTC.

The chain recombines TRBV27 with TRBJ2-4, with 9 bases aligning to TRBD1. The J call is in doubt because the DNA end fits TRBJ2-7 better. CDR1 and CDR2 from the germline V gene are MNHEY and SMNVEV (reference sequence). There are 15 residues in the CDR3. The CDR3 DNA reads TGTGCCAGCAGTTCTGGGACAGGGAGGAACTACGAGCAGTACTTC. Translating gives CASSSGTGRNYEQYF.

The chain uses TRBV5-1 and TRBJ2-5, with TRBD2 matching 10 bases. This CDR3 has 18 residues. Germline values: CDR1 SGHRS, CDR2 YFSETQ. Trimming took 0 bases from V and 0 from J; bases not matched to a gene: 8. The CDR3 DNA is TGCGCCAGCAGCTTGGGTGTCACTAGCGGGGAGTACCAAGAGACCCAGTACTTC. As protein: CASSLGVTSGEYQETQYF.

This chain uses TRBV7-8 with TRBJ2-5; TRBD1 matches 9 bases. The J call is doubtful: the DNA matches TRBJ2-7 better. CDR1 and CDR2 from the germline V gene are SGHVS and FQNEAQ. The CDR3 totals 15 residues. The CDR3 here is CASRKSWTGDYEQYF. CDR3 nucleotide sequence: TGTGCCAGCAGAAAAAGTTGGACAGGGGACTACGAGCAGTACTTC.

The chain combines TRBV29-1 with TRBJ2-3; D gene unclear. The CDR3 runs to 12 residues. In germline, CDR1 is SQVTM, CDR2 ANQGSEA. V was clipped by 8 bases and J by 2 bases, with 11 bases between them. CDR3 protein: CSLQVNTDTQYF. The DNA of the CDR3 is TGCAGCCTCCAGGTTAACACAGATACGCAGTATTTT.

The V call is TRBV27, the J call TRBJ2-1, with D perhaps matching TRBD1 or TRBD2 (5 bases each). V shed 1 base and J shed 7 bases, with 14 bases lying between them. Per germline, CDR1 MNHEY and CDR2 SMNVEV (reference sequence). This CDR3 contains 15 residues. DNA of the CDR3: TGTGCCAGCAGTTTATGGCAGGGAGATGGAAATGAGCAGTTCTTC. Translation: CASSLWQGDGNEQFF.

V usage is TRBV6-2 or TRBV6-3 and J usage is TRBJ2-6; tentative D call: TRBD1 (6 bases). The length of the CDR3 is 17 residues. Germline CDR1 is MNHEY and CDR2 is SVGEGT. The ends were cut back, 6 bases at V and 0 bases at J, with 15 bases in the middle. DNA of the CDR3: TGTGCCAGCAGCTTGACAGGACCTCGCTCTGGGGCCAACGTCCTGACTTTC. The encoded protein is CASSLTGPRSGANVLTF.

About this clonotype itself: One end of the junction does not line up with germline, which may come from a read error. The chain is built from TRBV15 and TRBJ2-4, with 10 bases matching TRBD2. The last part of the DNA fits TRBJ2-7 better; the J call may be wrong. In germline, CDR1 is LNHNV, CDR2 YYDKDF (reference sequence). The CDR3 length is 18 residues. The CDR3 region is CAPSRDASGGSLPYEQYF. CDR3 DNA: TGTGCCCCCAGCAGAGACGCTAGCGGGGGTTCCCTCCCCTACGAGCAGTACTTC.

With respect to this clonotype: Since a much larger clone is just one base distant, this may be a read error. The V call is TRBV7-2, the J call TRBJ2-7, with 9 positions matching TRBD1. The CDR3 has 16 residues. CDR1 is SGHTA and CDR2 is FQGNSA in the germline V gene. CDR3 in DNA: TGTGCCGGCAGCTTAGTCCGAGACAGGGGGATTTACGAGCAGTACTTC. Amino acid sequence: CAGSLVRDRGIYEQYF.

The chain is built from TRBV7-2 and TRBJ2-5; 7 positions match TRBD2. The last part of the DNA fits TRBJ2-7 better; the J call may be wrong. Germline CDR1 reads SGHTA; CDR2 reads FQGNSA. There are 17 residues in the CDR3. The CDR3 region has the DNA TGTGCCAGCAGCTTTGGAGGATCGACTAGCTGGAGCTACGAGCAGTACTTC. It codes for CASSFGGSTSWSYEQYF.

CDR3 in amino acids: CASSFSPGSQETQYF. The CDR3 coding sequence is TGTGCCAGCAGTTTTTCGCCAGGCTCCCAAGAGACCCAGTACTTC. The chain joins TRBV28 to TRBJ2-5; D remains ambiguous. The CDR3 loop spans 15 amino acids. CDR1 MDHEN and CDR2 SYDVKM come from the germline V gene. Trimming took 3 bases from V and 1 from J, leaving 12 bases between them.

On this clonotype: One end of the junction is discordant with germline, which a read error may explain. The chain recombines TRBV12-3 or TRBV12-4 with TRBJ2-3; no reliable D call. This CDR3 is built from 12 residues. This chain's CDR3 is CASSFGPDAQYF. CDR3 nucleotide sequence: TGTGCCAGCAGTTTCGGACCAGATGCGCAGTATTTT.

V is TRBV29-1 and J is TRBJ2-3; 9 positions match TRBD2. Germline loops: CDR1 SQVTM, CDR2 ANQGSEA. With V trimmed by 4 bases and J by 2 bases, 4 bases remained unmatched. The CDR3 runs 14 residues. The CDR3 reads CSVGGGVYTDTQYF. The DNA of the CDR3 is TGCAGCGTTGGCGGGGGGGTTTACACAGATACGCAGTATTTT.

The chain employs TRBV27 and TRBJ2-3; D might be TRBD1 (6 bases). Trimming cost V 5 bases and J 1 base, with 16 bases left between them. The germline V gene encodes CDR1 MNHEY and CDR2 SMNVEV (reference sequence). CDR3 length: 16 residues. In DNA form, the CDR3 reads TGTGCCAGCAGTCCAACCCAGGGGATCGGCACAGATACGCAGTATTTT. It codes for CASSPTQGIGTDTQYF.

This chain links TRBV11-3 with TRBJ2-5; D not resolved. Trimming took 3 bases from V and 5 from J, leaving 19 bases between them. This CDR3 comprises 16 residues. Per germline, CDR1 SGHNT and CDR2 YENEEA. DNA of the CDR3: TGTGCCAGCAGCTTCGGTTACTTTGGCGAAGGGGAGACCCAGTACTTC. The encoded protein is CASSFGYFGEGETQYF. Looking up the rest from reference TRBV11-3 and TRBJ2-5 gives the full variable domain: EAGVVQSPRYKIIEKKQPVAFWCNPISGHNTLYWYLQNLGQGPELLIRYENEEAVDDSQLPKDRFSAERLKGVDSTLKIQPAELGDSAVYLCASSFGYFGEGETQYFGPGTRLLVL.

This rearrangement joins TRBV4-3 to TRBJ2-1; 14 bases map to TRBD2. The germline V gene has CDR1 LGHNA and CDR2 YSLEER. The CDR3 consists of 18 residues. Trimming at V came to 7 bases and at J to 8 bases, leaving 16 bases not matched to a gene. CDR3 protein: CASTPGLAGESIPHEQFF. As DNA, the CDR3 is TGCGCCAGCACCCCGGGACTAGCGGGGGAGTCCATTCCCCATGAGCAGTTCTTC.

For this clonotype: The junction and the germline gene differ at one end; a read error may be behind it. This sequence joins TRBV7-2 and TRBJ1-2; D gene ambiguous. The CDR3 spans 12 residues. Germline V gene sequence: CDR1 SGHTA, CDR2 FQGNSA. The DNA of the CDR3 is TGTGCCAACAGCTTCCCATCGTATGGCTACACCTTC. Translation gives CANSFPSYGYTF.

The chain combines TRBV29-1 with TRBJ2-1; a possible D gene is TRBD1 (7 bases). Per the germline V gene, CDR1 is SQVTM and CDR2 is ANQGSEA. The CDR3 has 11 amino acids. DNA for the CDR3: TGCAACGCGGGGACAGCCAATGAGCAGTTCTTC. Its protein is CNAGTANEQFF.

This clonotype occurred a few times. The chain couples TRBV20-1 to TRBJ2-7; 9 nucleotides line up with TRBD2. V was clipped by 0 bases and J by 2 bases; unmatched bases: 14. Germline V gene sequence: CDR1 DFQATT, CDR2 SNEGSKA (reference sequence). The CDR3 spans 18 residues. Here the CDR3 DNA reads TGCAGTGCTAGAGACACGATCCGGCCTAGCGGGATCACCTACGAGCAGTACTTC. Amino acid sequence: CSARDTIRPSGITYEQYF.

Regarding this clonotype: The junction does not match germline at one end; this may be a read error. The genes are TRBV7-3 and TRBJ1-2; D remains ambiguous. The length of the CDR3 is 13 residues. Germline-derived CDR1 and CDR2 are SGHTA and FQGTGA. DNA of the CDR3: TGTGCAAGCAACGGCGCTGGGTCTTATGGCTACACCTTC. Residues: CASNGAGSYGYTF.

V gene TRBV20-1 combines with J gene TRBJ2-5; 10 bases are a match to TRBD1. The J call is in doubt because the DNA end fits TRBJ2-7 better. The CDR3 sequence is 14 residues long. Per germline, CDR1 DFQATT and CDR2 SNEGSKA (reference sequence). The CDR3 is CSARGSDRGDEQYF. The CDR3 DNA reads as TGCAGTGCTAGAGGGTCGGACAGGGGGGACGAGCAGTACTTC.